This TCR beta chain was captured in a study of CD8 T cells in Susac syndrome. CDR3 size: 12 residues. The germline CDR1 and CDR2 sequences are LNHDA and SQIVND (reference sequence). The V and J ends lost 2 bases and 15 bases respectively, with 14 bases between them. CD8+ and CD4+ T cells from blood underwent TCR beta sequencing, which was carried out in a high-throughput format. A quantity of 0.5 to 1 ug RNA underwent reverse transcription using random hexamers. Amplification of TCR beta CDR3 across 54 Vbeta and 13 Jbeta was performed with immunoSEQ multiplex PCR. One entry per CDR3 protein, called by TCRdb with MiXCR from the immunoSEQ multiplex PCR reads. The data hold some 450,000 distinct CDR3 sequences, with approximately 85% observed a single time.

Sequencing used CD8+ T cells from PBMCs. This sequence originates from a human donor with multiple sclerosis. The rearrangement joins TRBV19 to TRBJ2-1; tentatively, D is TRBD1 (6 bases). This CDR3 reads CASSIPGQWLFF. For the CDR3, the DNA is TGTGCCAGTAGTATACCCGGACAGTGGCTGTTCTTC.